This is a list of T cell receptor beta chains from one sample in a study of cytomegalovirus exposure and HLA in healthy donors. TCRdb's copy holds only in-frame clones and misses some; the assay was immunoSEQ multiplex PCR. The sample lists around 130,000 clones, approximately 84% occurring once. The specimen sequenced was PBMCs. The receptors come from a boy younger than 10 in good health and CMV-seronegative. Each CDR3 is given with its conserved first and last residue. The order of the fields is D gene, CDR3 length, V gene, clone size, J gene, CDR3 DNA, CDR3 protein. The D gene is left open where the match is weak. Where a row states a size, it is once, few, many or the class of an expanded clone; other rows omit it.

D gene: NA; CDR3 length: 14; V gene: TRBV5-6; clone size: NA; J gene: TRBJ2-4; CDR3 DNA: TGTGCCAGCAGCTTGGACAGTTTCGGAAACATTCAGTACTTC; CDR3 protein: CASSLDSFGNIQYF
D gene: NA; CDR3 length: 16; V gene: TRBV6-5; clone size: NA; J gene: TRBJ2-1; CDR3 DNA: TGTGCCAGCAGTTACGGATGGGGATTGGGGCACGATGAGCAGTTCTTC; CDR3 protein: CASSYGWGLGHDEQFF
D gene: NA; CDR3 length: 14; V gene: TRBV6-1; clone size: NA; J gene: TRBJ1-6; CDR3 DNA: TGTGCCAGCAGGACGACAGGCTATAATTCACCCCTCCACTTT; CDR3 protein: CASRTTGYNSPLHF
D gene: NA; CDR3 length: 15; V gene: TRBV7-2; clone size: NA; J gene: TRBJ1-5; CDR3 DNA: TGTGCCAGCAGCCGAGGGGGGGTGGGCAATCAGCCCCAGCATTTT; CDR3 protein: CASSRGGVGNQPQHF
D gene: TRBD1; CDR3 length: 15; V gene: TRBV2; clone size: NA; J gene: TRBJ1-2; CDR3 DNA: TGTGCCAGTGTTGAAATGACAGGGATCGCCTATGGCTACACCTTC; CDR3 protein: CASVEMTGIAYGYTF
D gene: TRBD2; CDR3 length: 13; V gene: TRBV7-8; clone size: NA; J gene: TRBJ2-3; CDR3 DNA: TGTGCCACCCGGACGGGAGGGCGGGATACGCAGTATTTT; CDR3 protein: CATRTGGRDTQYF
D gene: TRBD2; CDR3 length: 15; V gene: TRBV14; clone size: once; J gene: TRBJ2-7; CDR3 DNA: TGTGCCAGCAGCCAAGTAGTAGCGGGGAGGAACGAGCAGTACTTC; CDR3 protein: CASSQVVAGRNEQYF
D gene: TRBD2; CDR3 length: 16; V gene: TRBV6-5; clone size: NA; J gene: TRBJ2-5; CDR3 DNA: TGTGCCAGCAGTTACCTTGCGGGAGGGCCGGTAGAGACCCAGTACTTC; CDR3 protein: CASSYLAGGPVETQYF
D gene: NA; CDR3 length: 17; V gene: TRBV15; clone size: NA; J gene: TRBJ1-1; CDR3 DNA: TGTGCCACCAGCAGAGATTGGTCGGGGGTAGTAAGCACTGAAGCTTTCTTT; CDR3 protein: CATSRDWSGVVSTEAFF
D gene: NA; CDR3 length: 10; V gene: TRBV20-1; clone size: NA; J gene: TRBJ1-1; CDR3 DNA: TGCAGTGCTAGAGACAGAGAAGCTTTCTTT; CDR3 protein: CSARDREAFF
D gene: NA; CDR3 length: 15; V gene: TRBV2; clone size: NA; J gene: TRBJ1-2; CDR3 DNA: TGTGCCAGCAGGGCCGGGCAGGGGTATTCGGCTGGCTACACCTTC; CDR3 protein: CASRAGQGYSAGYTF
D gene: NA; CDR3 length: 15; V gene: TRBV5-1; clone size: NA; J gene: TRBJ1-5; CDR3 DNA: TGCGCCAGCAGCTTGGAAGGGGGAAGCAATCAGCCCCAGCATTTT; CDR3 protein: CASSLEGGSNQPQHF
D gene: TRBD1; CDR3 length: 15; V gene: TRBV19; clone size: NA; J gene: TRBJ2-3; CDR3 DNA: TGTGCCAGTAGTATACTCGGGACAGACCCAGATACGCAGTATTTT; CDR3 protein: CASSILGTDPDTQYF
D gene: TRBD1; CDR3 length: 16; V gene: TRBV7-9; clone size: NA; J gene: TRBJ1-2; CDR3 DNA: TGTGCCAGCAGCGTTCGGGACAGGGAAGTTAGCTATGGCTACACCTTC; CDR3 protein: CASSVRDREVSYGYTF
D gene: TRBD2; CDR3 length: 16; V gene: TRBV7-9; clone size: NA; J gene: TRBJ2-1; CDR3 DNA: TGTTCCAGCAGCTCTTGGGGAGGGTTCGGTATGGATGAGCAGTTCTTC; CDR3 protein: CSSSSWGGFGMDEQFF
D gene: TRBD2; CDR3 length: 15; V gene: TRBV7-9; clone size: NA; J gene: TRBJ2-1; CDR3 DNA: TGTGCCAGCAGCCTAAGCGGGGGGCGACCCAATGAGCAGTTCTTC; CDR3 protein: CASSLSGGRPNEQFF
D gene: TRBD1; CDR3 length: 13; V gene: TRBV5-1; clone size: few; J gene: TRBJ2-7; CDR3 DNA: TGCGCCAGCAGCCCGGACAGGCCGTACGAGCAGTACTTC; CDR3 protein: CASSPDRPYEQYF
D gene: TRBD1; CDR3 length: 15; V gene: TRBV27; clone size: NA; J gene: TRBJ2-5; CDR3 DNA: TGTGCCAGCAGTTTATTAGGACAGGGGCAAGAGACCCAGTACTTC; CDR3 protein: CASSLLGQGQETQYF
D gene: NA; CDR3 length: 14; V gene: TRBV6-6; clone size: NA; J gene: TRBJ1-2; CDR3 DNA: TGTGCCAGCAGTTACTCGGCAGTGAACTATGGCTACACCTTC; CDR3 protein: CASSYSAVNYGYTF
D gene: NA; CDR3 length: 15; V gene: TRBV23-1; clone size: once; J gene: TRBJ1-1; CDR3 DNA: TGCGCCAGCAGAACGGGGTCGTCCCGGAACACTGAAGCTTTCTTT; CDR3 protein: CASRTGSSRNTEAFF
D gene: NA; CDR3 length: 15; V gene: TRBV7-9; clone size: NA; J gene: TRBJ2-5; CDR3 DNA: TGTGCCAGCAGCTTTGGCGGGGAGTACCAAGAGACCCAGTACTTC; CDR3 protein: CASSFGGEYQETQYF
D gene: NA; CDR3 length: 19; V gene: TRBV14; clone size: NA; J gene: TRBJ1-5; CDR3 DNA: TGTGCCAGCAGCCAATACTCTTACCCGACAGATCGCTGGGGTCAGCCCCAGCATTTT; CDR3 protein: CASSQYSYPTDRWGQPQHF
D gene: TRBD2; CDR3 length: 15; V gene: TRBV11-2; clone size: NA; J gene: TRBJ2-2; CDR3 DNA: TGTGCCAGCAGCCCCCTAGCGGAGAACACCGGGGAGCTGTTTTTT; CDR3 protein: CASSPLAENTGELFF
D gene: NA; CDR3 length: 14; V gene: TRBV5-4; clone size: NA; J gene: TRBJ2-1; CDR3 DNA: TGTGCCAGCAGCTTGCCTAGCTCCTACAATGAGCAGTTCTTC; CDR3 protein: CASSLPSSYNEQFF
D gene: NA; CDR3 length: 14; V gene: TRBV10-3; clone size: NA; J gene: TRBJ1-5; CDR3 DNA: TGTGCCATCAGTGAGTCCACTGGCAATCAGCCCCAGCATTTT; CDR3 protein: CAISESTGNQPQHF
D gene: NA; CDR3 length: 14; V gene: TRBV14; clone size: NA; J gene: TRBJ1-1; CDR3 DNA: TGTGCCAGCAGCGTACAAGTCATGAACACTGAAGCTTTCTTT; CDR3 protein: CASSVQVMNTEAFF
D gene: TRBD2; CDR3 length: 16; V gene: TRBV2; clone size: once; J gene: TRBJ2-5; CDR3 DNA: TGTGCCAGCAGTGGGCTCTCCGGGGGGGGGTATAAGACCCAGTACTTC; CDR3 protein: CASSGLSGGGYKTQYF
D gene: NA; CDR3 length: 14; V gene: TRBV5-1; clone size: NA; J gene: TRBJ1-2; CDR3 DNA: TGCGCCAGCAGCTTGGAAGGTGGAGGGCGTGGCTACACCTTC; CDR3 protein: CASSLEGGGRGYTF
D gene: NA; CDR3 length: 16; V gene: TRBV11-1; clone size: NA; J gene: TRBJ2-6; CDR3 DNA: TGTGCCAGCAGCCTTCAAGGCGGGGCTGGGGCCAACGTCCTGACTTTC; CDR3 protein: CASSLQGGAGANVLTF
D gene: TRBD1; CDR3 length: 13; V gene: TRBV10-3; clone size: NA; J gene: TRBJ1-1; CDR3 DNA: TGTGCCACCTCCGGACAGGGCGGCACTGAAGCTTTCTTT; CDR3 protein: CATSGQGGTEAFF
D gene: NA; CDR3 length: 13; V gene: TRBV6-5; clone size: NA; J gene: TRBJ1-1; CDR3 DNA: TGTGCCAGCAGTCGCCAGACAGCCACTGAAGCTTTCTTT; CDR3 protein: CASSRQTATEAFF
D gene: TRBD2; CDR3 length: 16; V gene: TRBV5-6; clone size: NA; J gene: TRBJ2-1; CDR3 DNA: TGTGCCAGCAGCTTCCTAGCGGGGGCTTTCTACAATGAGCAGTTCTTC; CDR3 protein: CASSFLAGAFYNEQFF
D gene: TRBD1; CDR3 length: 13; V gene: TRBV19; clone size: NA; J gene: TRBJ1-4; CDR3 DNA: TGTGCCACCACGACAGGGGGGAATGAAAAACTGTTTTTT; CDR3 protein: CATTTGGNEKLFF
D gene: NA; CDR3 length: 13; V gene: TRBV7-7; clone size: NA; J gene: TRBJ1-1; CDR3 DNA: TGTGCTAGCAGCCCAGATGTGAACACTGAAGCTTTCTTT; CDR3 protein: CASSPDVNTEAFF
D gene: NA; CDR3 length: 13; V gene: TRBV27; clone size: NA; J gene: TRBJ1-6; CDR3 DNA: TGTGCCAGCAGTTTATTGCCCGGGCAGGGGCCCCACTTT; CDR3 protein: CASSLLPGQGPHF
D gene: TRBD1; CDR3 length: 14; V gene: TRBV7-9; clone size: NA; J gene: TRBJ2-7; CDR3 DNA: TGTGCCAGCAGCTCCAACAGGGGGCGGAACGAGCAGTACTTC; CDR3 protein: CASSSNRGRNEQYF
D gene: TRBD2; CDR3 length: 14; V gene: TRBV10-1; clone size: NA; J gene: TRBJ2-5; CDR3 DNA: TGCGCCACCTCTAGCGGGAGTCTTGGAGAAACCCAGTACTTC; CDR3 protein: CATSSGSLGETQYF
D gene: TRBD2; CDR3 length: 18; V gene: TRBV4-2; clone size: once; J gene: TRBJ2-3; CDR3 DNA: TGTGCCAGCAGCCAAGCCAAGAAAGGGGACCAGCGGGGAGATACGCAGTATTTT; CDR3 protein: CASSQAKKGDQRGDTQYF
D gene: NA; CDR3 length: 14; V gene: TRBV15; clone size: NA; J gene: TRBJ2-7; CDR3 DNA: TGTGCCACCAGGTCAGGGGTCTTAACCTACGAGCAGTACTTC; CDR3 protein: CATRSGVLTYEQYF
D gene: NA; CDR3 length: 16; V gene: TRBV4-1; clone size: NA; J gene: TRBJ2-1; CDR3 DNA: TGCGCCAGCAGCCAAGTGGTCACCAAGCTGGACAATGAGCAGTTCTTC; CDR3 protein: CASSQVVTKLDNEQFF
D gene: NA; CDR3 length: 16; V gene: TRBV7-9; clone size: NA; J gene: TRBJ2-5; CDR3 DNA: TGTGCCAGCAGCTTAGGCGGCCACACCACCCGGGAGACCCAGTACTTC; CDR3 protein: CASSLGGHTTRETQYF